This TCR beta chain was identified during a study of PD-L1 blockade in urothelial cancer. Study in general: At 3 weeks (second dose) and 6 weeks after starting treatment, blood was analyzed. Blood gave a median about 150,000 T cells.

There are 14 residues in the CDR3. With 3 bases clipped from V and 7 bases from J, the junction kept 1 base outside the gene matches. Germline V gene lookup returns CDR1 SEHNR and CDR2 FQNEAQ (reference sequence). The repertoire was sequenced with immunoSEQ multiplex PCR; TCRdb's copy has only in-frame clones and lacks some. The sample yields fewer than 65,000 clones, roughly four fifths seen once. Time point given: pretreatment peripheral blood. The chain uses TRBV7-9 and TRBJ2-1, with TRBD2 matching over 12 bases. The receptor was derived from a man aged 65 to 85 with urothelial cancer. This sample comprised PBMCs, obtained around atezolizumab (anti-PD-L1) treatment. The CDR3 region is CASSFGLAGNEQFF. The CDR3 nucleotides are TGTGCCAGCAGCTTTGGACTAGCGGGAAATGAGCAGTTCTTC.